The sequence of this TCR beta chain was determined in a study of T cells in Graves' hyperthyroidism and ophthalmopathy. Study background: Peripheral blood was taken when the disease was first diagnosed, before any treatment began. Study-wide results and limits: Ophthalmopathy was predicted by the model a median of roughly 6.7 months ahead of onset. Blood also contained most expanded thyroid clonotypes above 0.001. Ophthalmopathy and stable hyperthyroidism were separated by a 13 V-J model.

Germline loops: CDR1 LGHDT, CDR2 YNNKEL (reference sequence). The CDR3 has 16 residues. The J segment lost 4 bases and the V segment lost 4 bases, leaving 5 bases of the junction unmatched. RNA transcripts gave rise to amplified TCR beta CDR3 regions. The HTBI primer set drove a first-round RT-PCR of the TCR CDR3. In TCRdb, the multiplex PCR reads were re-called with MiXCR into one record per CDR3 protein. The sample lists around 620,000 distinct CDR3 sequences; 15% to 20% were seen once. This clonotype was seen ten or more times. Antigen unknown. The chain joins TRBV3-1 to TRBJ2-7, with TRBD2 identical over 15 bases. The clonotype originates from a woman in her twenties or thirties with Graves' hyperthyroidism. Sequenced sample: blood. The DNA for the CDR3 is TGTGCCAGCAGCCCTGGACTAGCGGGAGGGCCGTACGAGCAGTACTTC. Translated: CASSPGLAGGPYEQYF.